The 9 T cell receptor beta chains below come from one sample, sequenced in a study of blood T cell repertoires in COVID-19. The method was immunoSEQ multiplex PCR; TCRdb's version includes in-frame clones alone and lacks a portion of them. The sample holds roughly 200,000 clones, more than 85% seen once. Sequenced: PBMCs or T cells enriched from blood (not recorded which). These receptors came from a woman aged 40-49 years in a cohort exposed to, infected with or recovered from COVID-19 (not recorded which).

This sequence joins TRBV10-1 and TRBJ1-5; D is unclear. The CDR3 length is 15 residues. V was shortened by 6 bases and J by 4 bases, with 16 bases between the two germline ends. The V gene's germline CDR1 is WNHNN and CDR2 SYGVQD (reference sequence). The CDR3 nucleotides read TGCGCCAGCAGAACCGACACCATCGGTAATCAGCCCCAGCATTTT. It is translated as CASRTDTIGNQPQHF.

This clone has just one count. The DNA of the CDR3 is TGTGCCAGCAGTTATGGCGGAGATGCCTCCTACGAGCAGTACTTC. Translation gives CASSYGGDASYEQYF. The V gene is TRBV6-5, the J gene TRBJ2-7, with no clear D. CDR1 is MNHEY and CDR2 is SVGAGI in the germline V gene. This CDR3 has 15 amino acids. Trimming cost V 3 bases and J 0 bases, with 12 bases left between them.

The rearrangement links TRBV7-2 to TRBJ2-1; 8 bases match TRBD2. CDR1 and CDR2 from the germline V gene are SGHTA and FQGNSA. This CDR3 contains 14 residues. With 2 bases clipped from V and 10 bases from J, the junction kept 7 bases outside the gene matches. The CDR3 reads CASSLNGRAEEQFF. CDR3 DNA: TGTGCCAGCAGCTTAAACGGGAGGGCTGAAGAGCAGTTCTTC.

The V gene is TRBV6-2 or TRBV6-3, the J gene TRBJ2-7; D is possibly TRBD1 (5 bases). This CDR3 contains 13 residues. Per germline, CDR1 MNHEY and CDR2 SVGEGT. Trimming removed 2 bases at V and 7 bases at J, with 12 bases between. This CDR3 reads CASSYGGAREQYF. CDR3 in DNA: TGTGCCAGCAGTTACGGTGGGGCAAGGGAGCAGTACTTC.

V gene TRBV10-3 combines with J gene TRBJ2-7, with TRBD1 identical over 9 bases. The CDR3 covers 12 residues. Trimming at V came to 10 bases and at J to 3 bases, leaving 4 bases not matched to a gene. Germline loops: CDR1 ENHRY, CDR2 SYGVKD. This CDR3 reads CATGTGFYEQYF. CDR3 coding DNA: TGTGCCACCGGGACAGGGTTCTACGAGCAGTACTTC.

The V gene is TRBV5-1, the J gene TRBJ2-7, with D tentatively TRBD2 (5 bases). Germline assignment: CDR1 SGHRS and CDR2 YFSETQ. Trimming stripped 0 bases from V and 4 bases from J, with 14 bases between. The CDR3 loop spans 15 amino acids. The CDR3 protein is CASSLAPGSGYEQYF. The CDR3 DNA follows: TGCGCCAGCAGCTTGGCCCCAGGATCGGGGTACGAGCAGTACTTC.

This clone was seen a handful of times. J is TRBJ2-1 and V is TRBV5-4; D gene unclear. The CDR3 is 15 residues long. Trimming left V 5 bases short and J 8 bases short, with 20 bases between. The germline V gene encodes CDR1 SGHNT and CDR2 YYREEE (reference sequence). CDR3 loop: CASSPTRGVIDEQFF. The CDR3 DNA is TGTGCCAGCAGTCCTACAAGAGGAGTGATCGATGAGCAGTTCTTC.

The chain has TRBV4-1 and TRBJ1-2; D is ambiguous. The CDR3 spans 15 residues. Trimming removed 6 bases from V and 0 bases from J, with 14 bases in between. Germline CDR1 is MGHRA and CDR2 is YSYEKL. CDR3 sequence (DNA): TGCGCCAGCAGACGACAAGAAGAAACTAACTATGGCTACACCTTC. Its translation: CASRRQEETNYGYTF.

A few counts support this clone. The chain is built from TRBV5-6 and TRBJ1-5; D is possibly TRBD1 (5 bases). The V end was cut by 5 bases, the J end by 7 bases, with 19 bases between. This CDR3 region has 15 residues. Looked up from germline, CDR1 is SGHDT and CDR2 is YYEEEE. CDR3 bases: TGTGCCAGCAGTCGAGGGTCAGGGACTGGCCAGCCCCAGCATTTT. Translation: CASSRGSGTGQPQHF.